A single sample gave rise to the 31 T cell receptor beta chains below, sequenced in a study of beta chain features in type 1 diabetes. As every portion of the isolated RNA was reverse transcribed, the sequencing read expressed TCRB transcripts. The method was immunoSEQ multiplex PCR; TCRdb's version includes in-frame clones alone and lacks a portion of them. The profile covers 390,000 or so clones, with around 14% appearing a single time and 0.035% to 0.04% taken by the ten largest. Sequencing was carried out using naive CD4+ T cells from blood. Receptor source: a man aged 30 to 45 in good health.

This sequence joins TRBV11-3 and TRBJ2-3; no firm D call. This CDR3 has 14 residues. Germline V gene lookup returns CDR1 SGHNT and CDR2 YENEEA. Trimming removed 0 bases from V and 0 bases from J, with 4 bases in between. The CDR3 spells CASSLDWSTDTQYF. DNA of the CDR3: TGTGCCAGCAGCTTAGATTGGAGCACAGATACGCAGTATTTT.

This clone was counted only a few times. The CDR3 spells CASSFTTVANYGYTF. The CDR3 DNA reads as TGTGCCAGCAGTTTTACGACGGTAGCTAACTATGGCTACACCTTC. The chain has TRBV6-1 and TRBJ1-2; D is unresolved. The CDR3 spans 15 residues. V was clipped by 5 bases and J by 0 bases, with 13 bases between them. Germline lookup yields CDR1 MNHNS and CDR2 SASEGT.

The chain joins TRBV2 to TRBJ2-7; no definite D call. The germline CDR1 and CDR2 sequences are SNHLY and FYNNEI. The ends were cut back, 4 bases at V and 2 bases at J, with 9 bases in the middle. The CDR3 runs to 13 residues. CDR3 sequence: CASSGMITYEQYV. The CDR3 DNA sequence: TGTGCCAGCAGTGGGATGATAACCTACGAGCAGTACGTC.

This clone was observed a handful of times. This chain connects TRBV1 to TRBJ2-2; the D call of TRBD1 is as the table states it, not checked on the DNA. TRBV1 is flagged as a pseudogene. This CDR3 spans 12 amino acids. CDR3 region: CTRGQVAGELFF. CDR3 nucleotide sequence: TGCACCAGGGGACAGGTCGCCGGGGAGCTGTTTTTT.

This sequence joins TRBV7-2 and TRBJ2-7, with TRBD1 matching over 8 bases. Germline CDR1 and CDR2: SGHTA and FQGNSA. The V and J ends lost 3 bases and 8 bases, in that order; junction bases with no gene match: 3. The CDR3 length is 12 residues. Here the CDR3 reads CASSFGTGQQYF. CDR3 DNA sequence: TGTGCCAGCAGCTTCGGGACAGGTCAGCAGTACTTC. Based on the CDR3 plus reference TRBV7-2 and TRBJ2-7, the full variable domain is GAGVSQSPSNKVTEKGKDVELRCDPISGHTALYWYRQSLGQGLEFLIYFQGNSAPDKSGLPSDRFSAERTGGSVSTLTIQRTQQEDSAVYLCASSFGTGQQYFGPGTRLTVT.

V usage is TRBV9 and J usage is TRBJ2-7; the match to TRBD2 covers 7 bases. CDR3 length: 14 amino acids. The V gene's germline CDR1 is SGDLS and CDR2 YYNGEE. With 3 bases clipped from V and 2 bases from J, the junction kept 5 bases outside the gene matches. The CDR3 coding sequence is TGTGCCAGCAGCGAACGGGAGGCCCCCTACGAGCAGTACTTC. It translates to CASSEREAPYEQYF.

The CDR3 DNA reads TGTGCCATCACAGGCAGCGTGACCTACACCGGGGAGCTGTTTTTT. Translation gives CAITGSVTYTGELFF. The J gene is TRBJ2-2, the V gene TRBV10-3; D is uncertain. CDR1 is ENHRY, CDR2 SYGVKD, per germline. Trimming removed 7 bases at V and 3 bases at J, with 15 bases between. The CDR3 is 15 residues long.

The rearrangement uses TRBV5-4 and TRBJ1-5, with 8 nucleotides matching TRBD1. This CDR3 comprises 13 residues. The germline V gene has CDR1 SGHNT and CDR2 YYREEE (reference sequence). Unmatched junction bases numbered 1, after V lost 3 bases and J lost 5 bases. The CDR3 protein is CASSSDRDQPQHF. The CDR3 DNA reads TGTGCCAGCAGCTCGGACAGGGATCAGCCCCAGCATTTT.

This clone has just a few counts. V gene TRBV25-1 combines with J gene TRBJ1-5, with unresolved D. V was trimmed by 2 bases and J by 7 bases, leaving 6 bases between them. The CDR3 runs 12 residues. The germline CDR1 and CDR2 sequences are MGHDK and SYGVNS. The CDR3 DNA reads TGTGCCAGCAGTGAAGGGGAACAGCCCCAGCATTTT. Residues: CASSEGEQPQHF.

J is TRBJ2-6 and V is TRBV27; D remains unclear. The CDR3 length is 12 residues. Germline CDR1 is MNHEY and CDR2 is SMNVEV (reference sequence). V lost 6 bases, J lost 9 bases, and 9 bases lay in between. This CDR3 is CASSGPYNVLTF. CDR3 nucleotides: TGTGCCAGCAGCGGGCCGTACAACGTCCTGACTTTC.

The rearrangement links TRBV6-1 to TRBJ1-4, with unresolved D. CDR1 is MNHNS, CDR2 SASEGT, per germline. The CDR3 runs 13 residues. V was shortened by 8 bases and J by 6 bases, with 13 bases between the two germline ends. CDR3 sequence reads: CASRISWDEKLFF. The CDR3 region has the DNA TGTGCCAGCCGTATCAGCTGGGATGAAAAACTGTTTTTT.

This clone was recorded a few times. V is TRBV9 and J is TRBJ1-5; D unclear. Germline V CDR1 and CDR2: SGDLS, YYNGEE. V lost 0 bases and J 6 bases, leaving 10 bases between the germline ends. This CDR3 is built from 14 residues. The CDR3, as DNA: TGTGCCAGCAGCGTAGGAGGGTCGGGTCAGCCCCAGCATTTT. Protein product: CASSVGGSGQPQHF.

The chain has TRBV14 and TRBJ2-1; maybe TRBD2 (6 bases). The germline gives CDR1 SGHDN, CDR2 FVKESK. CDR3 length: 15 amino acids. V was pared by 4 bases and J by 4 bases, with 14 bases between. CDR3 nucleotides: TGTGCCAGCAGCCTGTCGGGGGAAAGGTACAATGAGCAGTTCTTC. It specifies CASSLSGERYNEQFF. Variable domain in full (rest from reference TRBV14 and TRBJ2-1): EAGVTQFPSHSVIEKGQTVTLRCDPISGHDNLYWYRRVMGKEIKFLLHFVKESKQDESGMPNNRFLAERTGGTYSTLKVQPAELEDSGVYFCASSLSGERYNEQFFGPGTRLTVL.

This clone came up a few times. J is TRBJ1-1 and V is TRBV7-9; 8 bases line up with TRBD1. CDR1 and CDR2 from the germline V gene are SEHNR and FQNEAQ (reference sequence). J lost 2 bases, V lost 1 base, and 9 bases had no gene match. CDR3 length equals 17 residues. CDR3 protein: CASSLGMTGDLNTEAFF. In nucleotides, the CDR3 is TGTGCCAGCAGCTTAGGGATGACAGGGGACCTTAACACTGAAGCTTTCTTT. Full variable domain (rest looked up from reference TRBV7-9 and TRBJ1-1): DTGVSQNPRHKITKRGQNVTFRCDPISEHNRLYWYRQTLGQGPEFLTYFQNEAQLEKSRLLSDRFSAERPKGSFSTLEIQRTEQGDSAMYLCASSLGMTGDLNTEAFFGQGTRLTVV.

The genes are TRBV11-2 and TRBJ2-3; D gene unclear. Trimming pared 5 bases from V and 4 bases from J, leaving 7 bases between. CDR1 is SGHAT and CDR2 is FQNNGV in the germline V gene. This CDR3 is 12 amino acids long. The CDR3 nucleotides are TGTGCCAGCAGCCAACTATCAGATACGCAGTATTTT. Translated: CASSQLSDTQYF.

This clone was counted between two and nine times. The chain employs TRBV5-1 and TRBJ2-5, with D unclear. CDR1 and CDR2 (germline): SGHRS, YFSETQ. V lost 3 bases, J lost 2 bases, and 5 bases lay in between. The CDR3 sequence is 12 residues long. This chain's CDR3 is CASSWKQETQYF. CDR3 in DNA: TGCGCCAGCAGCTGGAAACAAGAGACCCAGTACTTC.

Only a few counts were recorded for this clone. As DNA, the CDR3 is TGTGCCAGCAATAGAGCGGCAAATTCACCCCTCCACTTT. It translates to CASNRAANSPLHF. The V gene is TRBV7-2, the J gene TRBJ1-6; D remains ambiguous. Germline CDR1 is SGHTA and CDR2 is FQGNSA. CDR3 size: 13 residues. V lost 7 bases, J lost 7 bases, and 11 bases lay in between.

On this clone: The identical CDR3 is also encoded by other nucleotide sequences in the sample. The chain joins TRBV30 to TRBJ2-3, with D perhaps matching TRBD2 (6 bases). Germline CDR1 and CDR2: GTSNPN and SVGIG (reference sequence). The CDR3 extends over 12 amino acids. V gave up 0 bases and J gave up 5 bases, with 6 bases separating them. The CDR3 loop is CAWSVSGDTQYF. The CDR3 DNA reads TGTGCCTGGAGTGTTAGCGGAGATACGCAGTATTTT. The entire variable domain, with the rest obtained from reference TRBV30 and TRBJ2-3, is as follows: SQTIHQWPATLVQPVGSPLSLECTVEGTSNPNLYWYRQAAGRGLQLLFYSVGIGQISSEVPQNLSASRPQDRQFILSSKKLLLSDSGFYLCAWSVSGDTQYFGPGTRLTVL.

This clone has a handful of counts. The chain is built from TRBV30 and TRBJ1-4; the D is unclear. Germline CDR1 and CDR2: GTSNPN and SVGIG (reference sequence). The CDR3 length is 14 residues. Trimming removed 1 base at V and 3 bases at J, with 9 bases between. The CDR3 reads CAWSAGLSNEKLFF. CDR3 bases: TGTGCCTGGAGTGCGGGTCTATCTAATGAAAAACTGTTTTTT.

The V gene is TRBV6-5, the J gene TRBJ2-5; 7 positions agree with TRBD1. The ends lost 0 bases at V and 6 bases at J; junction bases unmatched: 4. The CDR3 covers 14 residues. Germline V lookup: CDR1 MNHEY, CDR2 SVGAGI. The CDR3 sequence is CASSYSRGLKTQYF. The CDR3 DNA sequence: TGTGCCAGCAGTTACTCGAGGGGGCTCAAGACCCAGTACTTC.

This clone was picked up a small number of times. The chain employs TRBV30 and TRBJ1-2; D remains ambiguous. The CDR3 has 10 residues. The germline CDR1 and CDR2 sequences are GTSNPN and SVGIG (reference sequence). V lost 3 bases and J lost 3, with 2 bases in between. The CDR3 coding sequence is TGTGCCTGGAGGGACTATGGCTACACCTTC. Its protein is CAWRDYGYTF.

This rearrangement joins TRBV14 to TRBJ1-1; D gene uncertain. Deletions cut 6 bases from V and 1 base from J, with 9 bases between. Germline CDR1 SGHDN, CDR2 FVKESK. This CDR3 spans 13 amino acids. The CDR3 DNA follows: TGTGCCAGCAGACGGGCAGGGAACACTGAAGCTTTCTTT. Protein sequence: CASRRAGNTEAFF.

V is TRBV25-1 and J is TRBJ2-1; D gene unclear. Germline V gene lookup returns CDR1 MGHDK and CDR2 SYGVNS. This CDR3 contains 10 residues. The germline V and J ends were trimmed by 5 bases and 6 bases, with 2 bases remaining between them. The CDR3 DNA follows: TGTGCCAGCAGTTTCAATGAGCAGTTCTTC. Translating gives CASSFNEQFF.

This clone was recorded a few times. Here the CDR3 DNA reads TGTGCCAGCAGCTTAGCGGGGGTGAACACTGAAGCTTTCTTT. Translating it yields CASSLAGVNTEAFF. V is TRBV7-2 and J is TRBJ1-1; possibly TRBD1 for D (5 bases). Germline loops: CDR1 SGHTA, CDR2 FQGNSA. The CDR3 consists of 14 residues. V was clipped by 0 bases and J by 0 bases, with 5 bases between them. Full variable domain (missing parts from reference TRBV7-2 and TRBJ1-1): GAGVSQSPSNKVTEKGKDVELRCDPISGHTALYWYRQSLGQGLEFLIYFQGNSAPDKSGLPSDRFSAERTGGSVSTLTIQRTQQEDSAVYLCASSLAGVNTEAFFGQGTRLTVV.

This chain connects TRBV10-3 to TRBJ2-5; tentative D call: TRBD2 (6 bases). The CDR3 consists of 12 residues. Trimming cost V 3 bases and J 5 bases, with 7 bases left between them. From germline, CDR1 is ENHRY and CDR2 SYGVKD. This CDR3 is CAISDRGETQYF. The CDR3 DNA reads TGTGCCATCAGTGATCGGGGGGAGACCCAGTACTTC.

The chain has TRBV7-6 and TRBJ2-3; 9 bases are shared with TRBD2. V lost 5 bases and J lost 4; bases outside the gene matches: 10. Germline-derived CDR1 and CDR2 are SGHVS and FNYEAQ. This CDR3 comprises 16 residues. Here the CDR3 reads CASSAAGTSIPDTQYF. Written as DNA, the CDR3 is TGTGCCAGCAGCGCCGCCGGGACTAGCATTCCAGATACGCAGTATTTT.

The V and J genes are TRBV30 and TRBJ1-2, with 11 bases lining up with TRBD1. The V segment lost 1 base and the J segment 6 bases; nucleotides outside the gene matches: 10. Germline CDR1 reads GTSNPN; CDR2 reads SVGIG (reference sequence). This CDR3 contains 16 residues. The CDR3 DNA is TGTGCCTGGAGTGCCGGGACAGGGGGAAAGACGGATGGCTACACCTTC. This sequence encodes CAWSAGTGGKTDGYTF.

The chain uses TRBV9 and TRBJ1-6, with D unresolved. This CDR3 has 11 amino acids. Germline V gives CDR1 SGDLS, CDR2 YYNGEE. Trimming took off 0 bases at V and 11 bases at J, with 3 bases between the two ends. In nucleotides, the CDR3 is TGTGCCAGCAGCGTAGTTCCACCCCTCCACTTT. It is translated as CASSVVPPLHF.

This clone has more than one count but fewer than ten. The chain is built from TRBV7-9 and TRBJ1-1, with D possibly matching TRBD1 (5 bases). Germline CDR1 is SEHNR and CDR2 is FQNEAQ (reference sequence). Trimming removed 5 bases from V and 4 bases from J, with 14 bases in between. The CDR3 has 14 residues. The CDR3 loop reads CASSPRAGVTEAFF. In nucleotides, the CDR3 is TGTGCCAGCAGCCCCCGGGCGGGGGTCACTGAAGCTTTCTTT.

This clone occurred a few times. The chain has TRBV7-2 and TRBJ1-2, with unresolved D. CDR1 SGHTA and CDR2 FQGNSA come from the germline V gene. Trimming cost V 5 bases and J 5 bases, with 12 bases left between them. CDR3 length: 13 residues. CDR3 amino acids: CASSADQSYGYTF. CDR3 bases: TGTGCCAGCAGCGCGGACCAGTCGTATGGCTACACCTTC.

The gene calls are TRBV6-6 and TRBJ2-7, with D unresolved. Deletions cut 6 bases from V and 4 bases from J, with 10 bases between. From germline, CDR1 is MNHNY and CDR2 SVGAGI (reference sequence). CDR3 length: 12 amino acids. Written as DNA, the CDR3 is TGTGCCAGCAGCCACACGATATACGAGCAGTACGTC. This encodes CASSHTIYEQYV.